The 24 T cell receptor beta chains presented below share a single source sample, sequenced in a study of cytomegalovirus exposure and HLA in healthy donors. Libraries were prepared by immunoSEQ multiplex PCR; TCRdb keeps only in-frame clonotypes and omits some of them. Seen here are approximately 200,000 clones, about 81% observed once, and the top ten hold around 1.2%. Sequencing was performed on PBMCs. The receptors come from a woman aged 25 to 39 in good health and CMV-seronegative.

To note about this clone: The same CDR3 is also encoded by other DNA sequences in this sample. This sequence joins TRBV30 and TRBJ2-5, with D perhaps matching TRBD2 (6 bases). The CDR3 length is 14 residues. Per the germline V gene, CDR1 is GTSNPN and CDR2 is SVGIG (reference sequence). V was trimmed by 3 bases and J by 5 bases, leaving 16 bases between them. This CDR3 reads CAWSRGRGQETQYF. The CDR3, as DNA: TGTGCCTGGAGCCGCGGGCGGGGCCAGGAGACCCAGTACTTC. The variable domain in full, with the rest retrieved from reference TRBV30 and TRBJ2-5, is SQTIHQWPATLVQPVGSPLSLECTVEGTSNPNLYWYRQAAGRGLQLLFYSVGIGQISSEVPQNLSASRPQDRQFILSSKKLLLSDSGFYLCAWSRGRGQETQYFGPGTRLLVL.

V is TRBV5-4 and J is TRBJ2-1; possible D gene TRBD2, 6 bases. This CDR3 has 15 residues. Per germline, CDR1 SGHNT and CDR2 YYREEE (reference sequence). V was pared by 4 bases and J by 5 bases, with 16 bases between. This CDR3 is CASSPGLKDHNEQFF. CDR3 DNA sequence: TGTGCCAGCAGCCCAGGACTAAAGGACCACAATGAGCAGTTCTTC.

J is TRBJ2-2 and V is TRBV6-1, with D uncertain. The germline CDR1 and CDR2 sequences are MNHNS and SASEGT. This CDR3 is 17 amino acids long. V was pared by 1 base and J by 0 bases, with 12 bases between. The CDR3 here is CASSEGLGPANTGELFF. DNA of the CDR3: TGTGCCAGCAGTGAAGGTCTTGGGCCAGCGAACACCGGGGAGCTGTTTTTT.

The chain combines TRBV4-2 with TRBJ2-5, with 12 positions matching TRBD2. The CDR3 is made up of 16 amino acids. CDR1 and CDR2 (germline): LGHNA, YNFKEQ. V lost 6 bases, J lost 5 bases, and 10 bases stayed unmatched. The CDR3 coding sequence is TGTGCCAGCAGTTCCTCTAGCGGGGGGGCAGGGGAGACCCAGTACTTC. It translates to CASSSSSGGAGETQYF.

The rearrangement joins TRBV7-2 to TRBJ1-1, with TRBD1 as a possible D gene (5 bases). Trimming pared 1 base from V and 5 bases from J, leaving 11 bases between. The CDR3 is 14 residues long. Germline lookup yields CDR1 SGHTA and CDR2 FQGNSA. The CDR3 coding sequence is TGTGCCAGCAGCTTAGAGGCAGGGCGGACTGAAGCTTTCTTT. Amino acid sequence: CASSLEAGRTEAFF.

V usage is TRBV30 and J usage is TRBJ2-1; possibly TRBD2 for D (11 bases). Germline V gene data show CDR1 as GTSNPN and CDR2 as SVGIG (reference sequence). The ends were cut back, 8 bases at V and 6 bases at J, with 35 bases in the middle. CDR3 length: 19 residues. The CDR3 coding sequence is TGTGCCGGGACAGGGGACCCCTCGACTAGCGGGACGGCTCTCAATGAGCAGTTCTTC. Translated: CAGTGDPSTSGTALNEQFF.

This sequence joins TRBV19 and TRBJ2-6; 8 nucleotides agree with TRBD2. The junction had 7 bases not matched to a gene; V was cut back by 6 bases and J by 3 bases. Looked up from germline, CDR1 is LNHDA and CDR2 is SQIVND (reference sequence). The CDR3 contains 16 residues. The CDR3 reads CASRPGGADGANVLTF. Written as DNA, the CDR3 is TGTGCCAGTAGGCCCGGGGGGGCGGATGGGGCCAACGTCCTGACTTTC.

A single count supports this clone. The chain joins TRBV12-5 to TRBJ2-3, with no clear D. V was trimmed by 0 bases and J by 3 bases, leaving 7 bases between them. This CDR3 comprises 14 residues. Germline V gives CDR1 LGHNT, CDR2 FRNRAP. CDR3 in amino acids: CASGLVRGTDTQYF. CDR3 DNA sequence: TGTGCTAGTGGTTTGGTACGAGGAACAGATACGCAGTATTTT.

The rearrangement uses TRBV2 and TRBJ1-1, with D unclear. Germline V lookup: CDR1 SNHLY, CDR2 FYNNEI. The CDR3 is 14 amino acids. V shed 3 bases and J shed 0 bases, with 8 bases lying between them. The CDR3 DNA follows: TGTGCCAGCAGTGAGATGGCCCTGAACACTGAAGCTTTCTTT. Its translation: CASSEMALNTEAFF.

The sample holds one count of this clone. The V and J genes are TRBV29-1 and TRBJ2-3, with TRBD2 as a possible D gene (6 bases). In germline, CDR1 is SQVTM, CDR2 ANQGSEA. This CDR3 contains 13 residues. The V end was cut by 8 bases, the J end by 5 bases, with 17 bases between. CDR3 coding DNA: TGCAGCATGGAGGTGGGAGGCGGAGATACGCAGTATTTT. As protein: CSMEVGGGDTQYF.

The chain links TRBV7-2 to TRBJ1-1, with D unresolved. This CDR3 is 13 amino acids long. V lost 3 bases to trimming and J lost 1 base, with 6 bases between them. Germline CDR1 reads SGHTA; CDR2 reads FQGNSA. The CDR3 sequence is CASSFARNTEAFF. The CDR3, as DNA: TGTGCCAGCAGCTTCGCCAGGAACACTGAAGCTTTCTTT.

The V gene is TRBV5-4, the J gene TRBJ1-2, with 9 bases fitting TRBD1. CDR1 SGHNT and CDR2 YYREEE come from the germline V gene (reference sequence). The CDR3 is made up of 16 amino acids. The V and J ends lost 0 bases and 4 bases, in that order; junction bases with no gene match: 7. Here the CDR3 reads CASSLGGQGSRYGYTF. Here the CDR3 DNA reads TGTGCCAGCAGCTTGGGGGGACAGGGCAGCCGCTATGGCTACACCTTC.

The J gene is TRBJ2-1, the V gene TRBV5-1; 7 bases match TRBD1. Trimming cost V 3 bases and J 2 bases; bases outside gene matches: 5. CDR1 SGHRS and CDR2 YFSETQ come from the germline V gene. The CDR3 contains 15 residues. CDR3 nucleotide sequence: TGCGCCAGCAGCTCAGGGACAGAGGCCTACAATGAGCAGTTCTTC. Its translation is CASSSGTEAYNEQFF. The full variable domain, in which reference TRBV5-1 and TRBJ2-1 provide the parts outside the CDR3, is KAGVTQTPRYLIKTRGQQVTLSCSPISGHRSVSWYQQTPGQGLQFLFEYFSETQRNKGNFPGRFSGRQFSNSRSEMNVSTLELGDSALYLCASSSGTEAYNEQFFGPGTRLTVL.

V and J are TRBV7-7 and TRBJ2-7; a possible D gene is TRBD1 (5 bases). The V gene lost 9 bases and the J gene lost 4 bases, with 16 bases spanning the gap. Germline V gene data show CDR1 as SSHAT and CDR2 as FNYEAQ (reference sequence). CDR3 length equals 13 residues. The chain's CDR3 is CASSPIGAYEQYF. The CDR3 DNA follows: TGTGCCAGTTCACCCATTGGGGCGTACGAGCAGTACTTC.

The CDR3 loop is CASSPTGPHEKLFF. The CDR3 DNA follows: TGTGCCAGCTCACCCACAGGGCCCCATGAAAAACTGTTTTTT. The chain links TRBV18 to TRBJ1-4, with D possibly matching TRBD1 (6 bases). CDR1 is KGHSH and CDR2 is LQKENI in the germline V gene. The CDR3 loop spans 14 amino acids. Trimming took 3 bases from V and 6 from J, leaving 11 bases between them.

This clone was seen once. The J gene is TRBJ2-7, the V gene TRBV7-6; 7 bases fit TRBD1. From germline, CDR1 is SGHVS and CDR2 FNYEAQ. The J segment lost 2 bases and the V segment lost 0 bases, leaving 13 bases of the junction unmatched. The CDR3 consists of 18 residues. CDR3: CASSLARFGQVGPYEQYF. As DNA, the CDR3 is TGTGCCAGCAGCTTAGCCCGGTTCGGACAGGTCGGACCCTACGAGCAGTACTTC.

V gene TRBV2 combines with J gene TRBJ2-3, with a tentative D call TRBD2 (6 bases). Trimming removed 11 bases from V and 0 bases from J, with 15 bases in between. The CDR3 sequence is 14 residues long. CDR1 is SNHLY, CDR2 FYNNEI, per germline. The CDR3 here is CALGEAISTDTQYF. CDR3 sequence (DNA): TGTGCCTTGGGGGAGGCCATTAGCACAGATACGCAGTATTTT.

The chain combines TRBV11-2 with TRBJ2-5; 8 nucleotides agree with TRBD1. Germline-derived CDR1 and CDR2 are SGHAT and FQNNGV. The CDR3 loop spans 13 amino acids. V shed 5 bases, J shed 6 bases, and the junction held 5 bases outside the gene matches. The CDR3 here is CASSLDRGQTQYF. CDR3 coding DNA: TGTGCCAGCAGCCTCGACAGGGGTCAGACCCAGTACTTC. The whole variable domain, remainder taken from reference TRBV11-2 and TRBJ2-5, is EAGVAQSPRYKIIEKRQSVAFWCNPISGHATLYWYQQILGQGPKLLIQFQNNGVVDDSQLPKDRFSAERLKGVDSTLKIQPAKLEDSAVYLCASSLDRGQTQYFGPGTRLLVL.

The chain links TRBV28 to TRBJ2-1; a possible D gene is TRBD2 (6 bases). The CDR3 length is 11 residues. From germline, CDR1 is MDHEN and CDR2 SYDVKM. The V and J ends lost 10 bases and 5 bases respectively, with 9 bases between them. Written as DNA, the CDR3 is TGTGCCAAGGAGGGAGACAATGAGCAGTTCTTC. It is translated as CAKEGDNEQFF.

The CDR3 reads CASSRGPGNTIYF. The CDR3 bases are TGTGCCAGTTCCAGGGGGCCTGGAAACACCATATATTTT. This chain connects TRBV19 to TRBJ1-3, with 8 bases fitting TRBD1. CDR3 length: 13 residues. V trimming: 8 bases; J trimming: 2 bases; junction bases outside the gene matches: 2. The germline V gene encodes CDR1 LNHDA and CDR2 SQIVND (reference sequence).

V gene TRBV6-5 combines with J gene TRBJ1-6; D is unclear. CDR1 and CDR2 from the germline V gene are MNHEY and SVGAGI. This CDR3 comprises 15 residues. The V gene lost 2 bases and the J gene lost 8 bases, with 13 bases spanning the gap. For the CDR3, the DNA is TGTGCCAGCAGTTACCTCGCCCCCGGGGATTCACCCCTCCACTTT. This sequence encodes CASSYLAPGDSPLHF.

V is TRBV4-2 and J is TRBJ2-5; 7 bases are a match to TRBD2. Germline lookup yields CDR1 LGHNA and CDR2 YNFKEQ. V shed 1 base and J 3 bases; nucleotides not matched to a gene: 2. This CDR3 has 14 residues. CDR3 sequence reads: CASSQASGKETQYF. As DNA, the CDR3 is TGTGCCAGCAGCCAAGCTAGCGGCAAAGAGACCCAGTACTTC.

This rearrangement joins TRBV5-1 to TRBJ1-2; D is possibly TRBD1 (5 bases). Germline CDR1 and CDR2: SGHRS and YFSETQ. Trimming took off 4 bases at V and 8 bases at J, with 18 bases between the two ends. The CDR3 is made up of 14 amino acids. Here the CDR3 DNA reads TGCGCCAGCAGCACATTGGGGCAGGAAGGGGGCTACACCTTC. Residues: CASSTLGQEGGYTF.

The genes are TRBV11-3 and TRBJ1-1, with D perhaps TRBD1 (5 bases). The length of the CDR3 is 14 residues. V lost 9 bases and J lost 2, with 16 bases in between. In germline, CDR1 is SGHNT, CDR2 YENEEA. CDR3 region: CASAKDTTNTEAFF. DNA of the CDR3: TGTGCCAGTGCTAAGGACACTACTAACACTGAAGCTTTCTTT.